These 5 T cell receptor beta chains were all obtained from the same sample, sequenced in a study of T cell repertoires in cytomegalovirus infection. One entry per CDR3 protein results from TCRdb running MiXCR on the reads. The data hold approximately 180,000 distinct CDR3 sequences, with 17% observed a single time. Specimen: CD8+ T cells from PBMCs. The receptor source for this set is a human donor in good health (CMV status not recorded). Some clones in this sample may be carry-over from other donors' samples.

V and J are TRBV5-1 and TRBJ1-1; D perhaps matches TRBD1 (5 bases). The V gene lost 7 bases and the J gene lost 4 bases, with 8 bases spanning the gap. This CDR3 is 11 amino acids long. From germline, CDR1 is SGHRS and CDR2 YFSETQ. The CDR3 protein is CASHQGTEAFF. As DNA, the CDR3 is TGCGCCAGCCACCAGGGCACTGAAGCTTTCTTT.

The chain combines TRBV28 with TRBJ1-2; D uncertain. Germline lookup yields CDR1 MDHEN and CDR2 SYDVKM. The CDR3 runs 15 residues. Trimming took 1 base from V and 6 from J, leaving 15 bases between them. The CDR3 DNA sequence: TGTGCCAGCAGTTTATTGGGAAAGAAATGGGATGGCTACACCTTC. Protein sequence: CASSLLGKKWDGYTF.

The chain is built from TRBV19 and TRBJ2-1, with 9 bases identical to TRBD2. V gave up 5 bases and J gave up 6 bases; unmatched junction bases: 2. The germline V gene encodes CDR1 LNHDA and CDR2 SQIVND (reference sequence). This CDR3 has 13 amino acids. In nucleotides, the CDR3 is TGTGCCAGTAGTGTGACTAGCGGCAATGAGCAGTTCTTC. It specifies CASSVTSGNEQFF.

The V call is TRBV7-2, the J call TRBJ1-5; D gene uncertain. The CDR3 totals 17 residues. The ends were cut back, 2 bases at V and 2 bases at J, with 16 bases in the middle. Germline assignment: CDR1 SGHTA and CDR2 FQGNSA. CDR3 nucleotide sequence: TGTGCCAGCAGCTTAAATTCCCCGCCGGGAGGCAATCAGCCCCAGCATTTT. Amino acids: CASSLNSPPGGNQPQHF.

The chain recombines TRBV7-2 with TRBJ2-6; D unresolved. The CDR3 consists of 17 residues. V lost 2 bases and J lost 3, with 14 bases in between. Per germline, CDR1 SGHTA and CDR2 FQGNSA. CDR3 protein: CASSLRPKLHGANVLTF. The CDR3 DNA follows: TGTGCCAGCAGCTTAAGGCCGAAACTTCATGGGGCCAACGTCCTGACTTTC.